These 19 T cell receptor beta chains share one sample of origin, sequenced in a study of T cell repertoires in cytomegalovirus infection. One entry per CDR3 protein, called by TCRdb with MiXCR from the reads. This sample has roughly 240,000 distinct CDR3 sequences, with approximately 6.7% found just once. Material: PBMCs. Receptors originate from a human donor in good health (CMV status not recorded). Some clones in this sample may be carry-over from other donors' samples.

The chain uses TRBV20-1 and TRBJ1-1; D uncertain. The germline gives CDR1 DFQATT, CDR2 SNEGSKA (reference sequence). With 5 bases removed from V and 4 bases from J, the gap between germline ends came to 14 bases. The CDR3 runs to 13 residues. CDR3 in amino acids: CSAQYQVGTEAFF. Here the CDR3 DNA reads TGCAGTGCTCAATATCAGGTGGGCACTGAAGCTTTCTTT.

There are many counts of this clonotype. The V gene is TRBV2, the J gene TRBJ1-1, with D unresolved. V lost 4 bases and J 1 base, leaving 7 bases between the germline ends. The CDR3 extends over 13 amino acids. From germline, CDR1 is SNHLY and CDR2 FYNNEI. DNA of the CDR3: TGTGCCAGCAGTGTAGCACGGAACACTGAAGCTTTCTTT. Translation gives CASSVARNTEAFF.

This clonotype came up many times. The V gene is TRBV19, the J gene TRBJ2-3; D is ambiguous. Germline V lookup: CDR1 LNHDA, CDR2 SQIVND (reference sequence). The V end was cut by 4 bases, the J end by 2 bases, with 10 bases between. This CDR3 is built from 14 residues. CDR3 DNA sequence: TGTGCCAGTAGTACAGGAGACATCACAGATACGCAGTATTTT. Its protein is CASSTGDITDTQYF. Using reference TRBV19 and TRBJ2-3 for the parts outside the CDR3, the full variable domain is DGGITQSPKYLFRKEGQNVTLSCEQNLNHDAMYWYRQDPGQGLRLIYYSQIVNDFQKGDIAEGYSVSREKKESFPLTVTSAQKNPTAFYLCASSTGDITDTQYFGPGTRLTVL.

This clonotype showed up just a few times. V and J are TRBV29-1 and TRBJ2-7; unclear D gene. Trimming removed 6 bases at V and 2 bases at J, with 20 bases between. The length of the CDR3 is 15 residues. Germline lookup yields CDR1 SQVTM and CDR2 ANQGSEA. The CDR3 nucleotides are TGCAGCGTCCCCTCCTTCGACGGCTTTCCCTACGAGCAGTACTTC. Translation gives CSVPSFDGFPYEQYF.

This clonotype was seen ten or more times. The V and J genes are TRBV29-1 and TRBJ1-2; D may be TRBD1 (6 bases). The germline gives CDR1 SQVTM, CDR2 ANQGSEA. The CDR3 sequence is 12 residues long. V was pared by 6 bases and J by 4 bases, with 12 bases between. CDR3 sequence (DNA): TGCAGCGTAGATGCGACAGGCTATGGCTACACCTTC. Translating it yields CSVDATGYGYTF.

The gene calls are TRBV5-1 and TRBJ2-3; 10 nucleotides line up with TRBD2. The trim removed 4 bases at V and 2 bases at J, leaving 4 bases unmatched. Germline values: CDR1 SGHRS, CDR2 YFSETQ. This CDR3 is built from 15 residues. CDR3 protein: CASSPLAGVTDTQYF. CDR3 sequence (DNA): TGCGCCAGCAGCCCCCTAGCGGGGGTCACAGATACGCAGTATTTT.

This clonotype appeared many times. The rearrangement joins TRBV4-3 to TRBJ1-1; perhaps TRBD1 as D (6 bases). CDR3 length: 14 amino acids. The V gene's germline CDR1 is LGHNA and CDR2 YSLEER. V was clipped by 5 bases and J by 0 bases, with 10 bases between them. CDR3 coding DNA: TGCGCCAGCAGCGATACAGGGCTGAACACTGAAGCTTTCTTT. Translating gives CASSDTGLNTEAFF.

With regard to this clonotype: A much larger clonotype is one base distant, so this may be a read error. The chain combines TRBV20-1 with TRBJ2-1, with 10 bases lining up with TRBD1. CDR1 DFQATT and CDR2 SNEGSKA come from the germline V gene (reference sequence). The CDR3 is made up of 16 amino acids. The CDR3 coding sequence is TGCAGTGCTAGAGAGATGGGACAGGGGCCCTACGATGAGCAGTTCTTC. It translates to CSAREMGQGPYDEQFF.

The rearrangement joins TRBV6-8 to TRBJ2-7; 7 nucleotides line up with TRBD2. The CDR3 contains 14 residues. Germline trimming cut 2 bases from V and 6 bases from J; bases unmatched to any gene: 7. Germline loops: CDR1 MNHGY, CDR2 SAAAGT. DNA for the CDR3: TGTGCCAGCAGTTACCGCACTAGCGAAAGCGAGCAGTACTTC. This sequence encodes CASSYRTSESEQYF.

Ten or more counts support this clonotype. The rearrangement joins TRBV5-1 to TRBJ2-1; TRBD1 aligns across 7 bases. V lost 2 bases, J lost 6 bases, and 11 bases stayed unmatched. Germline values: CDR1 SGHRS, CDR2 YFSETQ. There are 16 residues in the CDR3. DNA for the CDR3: TGCGCCAGCAGCTTTTCGAACCCCCCAGGGGGCAATGAGCAGTTCTTC. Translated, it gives CASSFSNPPGGNEQFF.

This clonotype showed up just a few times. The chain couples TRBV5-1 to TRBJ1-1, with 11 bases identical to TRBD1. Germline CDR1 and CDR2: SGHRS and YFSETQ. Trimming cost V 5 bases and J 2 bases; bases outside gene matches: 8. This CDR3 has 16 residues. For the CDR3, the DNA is TGCGCCAGCAGTTCCGGGACAGGGGGTCCTAACACTGAAGCTTTCTTT. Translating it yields CASSSGTGGPNTEAFF.

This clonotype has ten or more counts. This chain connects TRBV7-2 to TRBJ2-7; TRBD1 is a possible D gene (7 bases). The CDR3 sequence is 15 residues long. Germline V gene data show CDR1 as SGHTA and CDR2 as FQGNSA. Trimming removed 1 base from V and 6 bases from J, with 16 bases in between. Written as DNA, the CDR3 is TGTGCCAGCAGCTTAGTGCTCAGGGGGGAAAGCGAGCAGTACTTC. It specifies CASSLVLRGESEQYF.

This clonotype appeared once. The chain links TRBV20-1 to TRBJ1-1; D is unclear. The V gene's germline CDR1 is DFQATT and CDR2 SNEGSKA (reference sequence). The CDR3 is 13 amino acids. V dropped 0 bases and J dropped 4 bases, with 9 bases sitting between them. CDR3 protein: CSARDGEGTEAFF. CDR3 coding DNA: TGCAGTGCTAGAGATGGCGAAGGCACTGAAGCTTTCTTT.

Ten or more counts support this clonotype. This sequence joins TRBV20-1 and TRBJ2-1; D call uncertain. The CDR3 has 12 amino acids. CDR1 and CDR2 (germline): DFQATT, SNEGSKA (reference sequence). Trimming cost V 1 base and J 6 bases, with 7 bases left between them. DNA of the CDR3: TGCAGTGCTAGAGGATACGGCAATGAGCAGTTCTTC. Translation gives CSARGYGNEQFF.

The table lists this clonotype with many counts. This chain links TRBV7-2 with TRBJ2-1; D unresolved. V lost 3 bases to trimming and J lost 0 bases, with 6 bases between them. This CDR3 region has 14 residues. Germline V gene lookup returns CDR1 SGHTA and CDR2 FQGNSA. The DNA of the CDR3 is TGTGCCAGCAGCTTGGAGAGCTCCTACAATGAGCAGTTCTTC. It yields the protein CASSLESSYNEQFF.

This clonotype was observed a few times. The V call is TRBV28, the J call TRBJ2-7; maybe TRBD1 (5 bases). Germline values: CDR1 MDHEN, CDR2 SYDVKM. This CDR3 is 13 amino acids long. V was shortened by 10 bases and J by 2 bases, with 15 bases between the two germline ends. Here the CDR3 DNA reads TGTGCCACCGCCCGACAGCTTGCCTACGAGCAGTACTTC. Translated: CATARQLAYEQYF.

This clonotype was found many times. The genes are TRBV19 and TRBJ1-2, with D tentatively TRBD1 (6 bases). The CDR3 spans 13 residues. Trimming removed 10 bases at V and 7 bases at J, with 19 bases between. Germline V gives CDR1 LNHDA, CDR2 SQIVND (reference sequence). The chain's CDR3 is CATRDTGPGGYTF. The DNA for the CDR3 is TGTGCCACCCGGGACACTGGACCGGGTGGCTACACCTTC.

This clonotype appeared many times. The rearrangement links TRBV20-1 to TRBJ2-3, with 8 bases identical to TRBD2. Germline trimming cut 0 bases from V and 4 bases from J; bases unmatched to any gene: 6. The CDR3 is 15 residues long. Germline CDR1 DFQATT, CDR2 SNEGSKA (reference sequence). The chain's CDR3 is CSARDLRGGPDTQYF. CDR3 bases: TGCAGTGCTAGAGATCTCCGGGGGGGCCCAGATACGCAGTATTTT.

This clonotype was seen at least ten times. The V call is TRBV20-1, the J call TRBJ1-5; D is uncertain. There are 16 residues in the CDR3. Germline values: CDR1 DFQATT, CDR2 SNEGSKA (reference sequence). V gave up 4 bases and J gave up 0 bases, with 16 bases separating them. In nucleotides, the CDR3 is TGCAGTGCTAAGGCCCCTTTCGATTATAGCAATCAGCCCCAGCATTTT. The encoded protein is CSAKAPFDYSNQPQHF.